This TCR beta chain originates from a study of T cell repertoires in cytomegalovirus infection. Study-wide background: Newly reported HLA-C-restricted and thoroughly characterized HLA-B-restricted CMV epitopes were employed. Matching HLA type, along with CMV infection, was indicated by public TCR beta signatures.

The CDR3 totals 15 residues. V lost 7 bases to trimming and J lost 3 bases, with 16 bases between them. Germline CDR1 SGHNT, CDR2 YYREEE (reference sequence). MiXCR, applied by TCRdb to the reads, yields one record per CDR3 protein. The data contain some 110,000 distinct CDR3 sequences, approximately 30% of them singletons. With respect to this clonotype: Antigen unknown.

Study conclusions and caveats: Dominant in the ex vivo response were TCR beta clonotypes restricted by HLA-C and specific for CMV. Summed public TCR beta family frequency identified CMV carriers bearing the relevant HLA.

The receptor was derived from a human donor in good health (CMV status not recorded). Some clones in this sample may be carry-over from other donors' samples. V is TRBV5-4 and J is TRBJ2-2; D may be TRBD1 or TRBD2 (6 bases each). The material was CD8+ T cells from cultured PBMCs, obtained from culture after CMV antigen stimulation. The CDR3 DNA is TGTGCCAGCCCGAGGGCGAGGGGGGACACCGGGGAGCTGTTTTTT. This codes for CASPRARGDTGELFF.